The 5 T cell receptor beta chains presented below share a single source sample, sequenced in a study of OX40 agonist ivuxolimab in advanced cancers. TCRdb's copy holds only in-frame clones and misses some; the assay was immunoSEQ multiplex PCR. The sample holds around 70,000 clones; about 84% are singletons and the top ten take less than 5.5%. The source was CD4+ or CD8+ T cells sorted from blood, collected in a trial of the OX40 agonist ivuxolimab. All receptors derive from an adult with an advanced solid tumor such as melanoma, head and neck, liver or kidney cancer.

The chain joins TRBV5-1 to TRBJ1-2; no reliable D call. The CDR3 has 13 amino acids. V shed 2 bases and J shed 6 bases, with 11 bases lying between them. Germline CDR1 SGHRS, CDR2 YFSETQ. In nucleotides, the CDR3 is TGCGCCAGCAGCTTATCGGGATTGAATGGCTACACCTTC. Translated: CASSLSGLNGYTF.

The rearrangement links TRBV18 to TRBJ1-5; D unresolved. This CDR3 contains 15 residues. The ends were cut back, 4 bases at V and 1 base at J, with 11 bases in the middle. Germline CDR1 KGHSH, CDR2 LQKENI. CDR3 in DNA: TGTGCCAGCTCACAGGGCCAAGGAAGCAATCAGCCCCAGCATTTT. This gives the protein CASSQGQGSNQPQHF.

The genes are TRBV4-3 and TRBJ1-6; the D gene is possibly TRBD1 (6 bases). Trimming cost V 3 bases and J 5 bases, with 8 bases left between them. Germline V CDR1 and CDR2: LGHNA, YSLEER. CDR3 length: 14 residues. The CDR3 reads CASSQNRDNSPLHF. The DNA for the CDR3 is TGCGCCAGCAGCCAGAACAGGGATAATTCACCCCTCCACTTT.

This chain joins TRBV28 and TRBJ2-7; TRBD1 matches 7 bases. CDR1 and CDR2 from the germline V gene are MDHEN and SYDVKM. This CDR3 has 13 residues. The V segment lost 7 bases and the J segment 6 bases; nucleotides outside the gene matches: 9. For the CDR3, the DNA is TGTGCCAGCATTGACAGGGTAGGAGGCGAGCAGTACTTC. This encodes CASIDRVGGEQYF.

J is TRBJ1-4 and V is TRBV11-2; no clear D. The V end was cut by 4 bases, the J end by 7 bases, with 22 bases between. Germline-derived CDR1 and CDR2 are SGHAT and FQNNGV. The CDR3 is made up of 17 amino acids. The CDR3 sequence: CASSSYGLTSRSEKLFF. CDR3 nucleotide sequence: TGTGCCAGCAGCTCCTACGGCCTCACCTCGCGGTCTGAAAAACTGTTTTTT.